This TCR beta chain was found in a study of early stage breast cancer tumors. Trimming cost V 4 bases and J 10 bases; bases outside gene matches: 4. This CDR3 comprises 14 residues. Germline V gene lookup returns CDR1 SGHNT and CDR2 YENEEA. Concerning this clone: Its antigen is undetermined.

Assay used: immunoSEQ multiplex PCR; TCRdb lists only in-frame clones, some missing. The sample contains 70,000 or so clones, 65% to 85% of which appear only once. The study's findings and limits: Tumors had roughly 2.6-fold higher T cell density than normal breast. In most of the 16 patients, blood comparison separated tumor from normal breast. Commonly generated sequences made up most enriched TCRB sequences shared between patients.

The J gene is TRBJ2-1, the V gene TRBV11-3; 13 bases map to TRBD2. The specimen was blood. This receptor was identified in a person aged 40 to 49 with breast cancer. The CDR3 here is CASSSWTSGSEQFF. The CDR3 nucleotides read TGTGCCAGCAGCTCCTGGACTAGCGGGAGCGAGCAGTTCTTC.